The clone carrying this TCR beta chain was counted between two and nine times. Only in-frame clones appear in the TCRdb table, and some are missing; sequencing was by immunoSEQ multiplex PCR. This sample has roughly 120,000 clones; about 95% occur once, and the top ten carry 3.6%. This sample was included in a study of control samples from healthy donors and cancer patients. This CDR3 is 12 amino acids long. The germline CDR1 and CDR2 sequences are LGHNT and FRNRAP. The V end was cut by 5 bases, the J end by 0 bases, with 1 base between. The chain is built from TRBV12-5 and TRBJ2-2; D is ambiguous. The receptor's source is a man aged 25-40 years in good health. Sequencing input: blood. The CDR3 is CASGPNTGELFF. Here the CDR3 DNA reads TGTGCTAGTGGTCCGAACACCGGGGAGCTGTTTTTT.